This TCR beta chain was recorded in a study of graft-versus-host responses after intestinal transplantation. Study-wide background: Grafts that recipients had were multivisceral, liver-intestinal, or isolated intestinal transplants. Recipients were all induced with anti-thymocyte globulin, then given tacrolimus and steroids for two to three years. Findings and limits, study-wide: Maximum circulating GvH clone levels tracked with early post-transplant HvG decreases. GvH clones surfaced in recipient marrow, some emerging earlier in ileum or blood.

Repertoires were generated with immunoSEQ multiplex PCR, while TCRdb's copy carries only in-frame clones and drops some. The data contain roughly 90,000 clones, about 85% of them seen just once; the ten biggest clones take up approximately 0.28%. As regards this clone: Its antigen is not identified.

The CDR3 runs to 15 residues. The V and J genes are TRBV21-1 and TRBJ1-5; the table's D gene call, TRBD1, was not cross checked with the DNA. TRBV21-1 is a documented pseudogene. The specimen comprised unstimulated CD4+ T cells sorted from spleen or lymph node cells, sampled before transplant. The clonotype was recovered from a human donor who was the organ donor for an intestinal transplant. CDR3 loop: CAGRPFLQGSPAQHF. CDR3 in DNA: TGTGCCGGCCGCCCCTTTCTACAGGGGTCCCCGGCCCAGCATTTT.